This is a list of T cell receptor beta chains from one sample in a study of T cells in localized non-small cell lung cancer. Produced via immunoSEQ multiplex PCR; TCRdb's table is partial and in-frame only. The table shows about 5,000 clones, with approximately 81% occurring only once. Specimen: PBMCs, collected before any cancer treatment. These receptors all come from a woman aged 40-69 years with stage II lung adenocarcinoma. The CDR3 runs from the conserved cysteine through the conserved F or W. Each record gives: V gene, D gene, J gene, clone size, CDR3 protein, CDR3 DNA. The D gene is left open where the match is weak. Rows may omit the clone size; those that give it use once, few, many or a size class.

>TRBV7-8|NA|TRBJ1-1|NA
CASSLDRDTEAFF
TGTGCCAGCAGCTTAGATCGGGACACTGAAGCTTTCTTT
>TRBV7-3|TRBD2|TRBJ2-5|few
CASSRLAGTQETQYF
TGTGCCAGCAGCCGACTAGCGGGAACCCAAGAGACCCAGTACTTC
>TRBV2|NA|TRBJ2-5|NA
CASSGYRERETQYF
TGTGCCAGCAGTGGTTACAGGGAAAGAGAGACCCAGTACTTC
>TRBV6-5|NA|TRBJ2-7|NA
CASTQVRGASEQYF
TGTGCCAGCACTCAAGTCAGGGGTGCAAGCGAGCAGTACTTC
>TRBV30|NA|TRBJ1-1|NA
CAWLRHGNTEAFF
TGTGCCTGGTTAAGGCACGGGAACACTGAAGCTTTCTTT
>TRBV7-2|NA|TRBJ2-5|NA
CASSSSSLETQYF
TGTGCCAGCAGCTCCAGCTCACTGGAGACCCAGTACTTC
>TRBV7-6|NA|TRBJ1-1|once
CASSLARNTEAFF
TGTGCCAGCAGCTTAGCGCGGAACACCGAAGCTTTCTTT
>TRBV4-2|NA|TRBJ2-7|NA
CASSQERAWEHEQYF
TGTGCCAGCAGCCAAGAGAGGGCCTGGGAACACGAGCAGTACTTC
>TRBV5-8|NA|TRBJ2-1|few
CASSRGAPLKGNEQFF
TGTGCCAGCAGCCGGGGGGCCCCCTTGAAAGGGAATGAGCAGTTCTTC
>TRBV13|NA|TRBJ1-1|NA
CASSPQTGNTEAFF
TGTGCCAGCAGCCCCCAGACAGGGAACACTGAAGCTTTCTTT
>TRBV2|TRBD1|TRBJ1-5|NA
CASKSGTGYTQPQHF
TGTGCCAGCAAATCCGGGACAGGGTATACTCAGCCCCAGCATTTT
>TRBV29-1|NA|TRBJ2-2|few
CSARDTGELFF
TGCAGCGCTAGGGACACCGGGGAGCTGTTTTTT
>TRBV7-9|TRBD2|TRBJ2-3|once
CASSLVLGGGDTQYF
TGTGCCAGCAGCTTAGTACTCGGGGGAGGGGATACGCAGTATTTT
>TRBV5-1|NA|TRBJ2-2|NA
CASSLPDNTGELFF
TGCGCCAGCAGCTTGCCCGACAACACCGGGGAGCTGTTTTTT
>TRBV29-1|NA|TRBJ1-1|few
CSVRSPNEAFF
TGCAGCGTCCGCAGCCCGAATGAAGCTTTCTTT
>TRBV7-2|NA|TRBJ2-3|NA
CASSPNGGVEAQYF
TGTGCCAGCAGCCCGAACGGTGGGGTCGAGGCGCAGTATTTT
>TRBV7-8|TRBD1|TRBJ1-3|NA
CASSLPGQGRNTIYF
TGTGCCAGCAGTCTACCGGGACAGGGGAGAAACACCATATATTTT
>TRBV7-8|NA|TRBJ2-5|NA
CASSQLRGTETQYF
TGTGCCAGCAGCCAGCTTAGGGGCACAGAGACCCAGTACTTC
>TRBV27|NA|TRBJ1-1|NA
CASSTGWNTEAFF
TGTGCCAGCAGTACAGGGTGGAACACTGAAGCTTTCTTT
>TRBV6-4|NA|TRBJ1-1|NA
CASNRLWGGINTEAFF
TGTGCCAGCAACCGCCTATGGGGGGGCATTAACACTGAAGCTTTCTTT
>TRBV7-2|NA|TRBJ1-5|NA
CASSFGQGKSNQPQHF
TGTGCCAGCAGCTTTGGGCAGGGGAAAAGCAATCAGCCCCAGCATTTT
>TRBV27|TRBD1|TRBJ1-1|few
CASSLYARGTTEAFF
TGTGCCAGCAGTTTATATGCCAGGGGGACCACTGAAGCTTTCTTT
>TRBV6-1|NA|TRBJ2-7|NA
CASKQGKNEQYF
TGTGCCAGCAAACAGGGAAAGAACGAGCAGTACTTC
>TRBV14|NA|TRBJ2-3|NA
CASSQGARSDTQYF
TGTGCCAGCAGCCAAGGGGCTAGGTCAGATACGCAGTATTTT
>TRBV7-2|TRBD2|TRBJ2-1|NA
CASSLAATSGGYNEQFF
TGTGCCAGCAGCTTAGCCGCGACTAGCGGGGGCTACAATGAGCAGTTCTTC
>TRBV29-1|NA|TRBJ1-5|few
CSVSTALNQPQHF
TGCAGCGTTTCGACAGCACTCAATCAGCCCCAGCATTTT
>TRBV6-5|NA|TRBJ2-2|NA
CASSYGLAPTGELFF
TGTGCCAGCAGTTACGGGCTAGCCCCCACCGGGGAGCTGTTTTTT
>TRBV29-1|NA|TRBJ2-1|NA
CSVELLKTSSYNEQFF
TGCAGCGTTGAACTTTTGAAGACCAGCAGTTACAATGAGCAGTTCTTC
>TRBV4-3|TRBD2|TRBJ2-7|NA
CASSQDSSGRYEQYF
TGCGCCAGCAGCCAAGATTCCAGCGGGAGATACGAGCAGTACTTC
>TRBV7-3|NA|TRBJ1-2|NA
CASSLKPHDKFTNYGYTF
TGTGCCAGCAGCTTAAAACCCCACGACAAATTTACTAACTATGGCTACACCTTC
>TRBV27|NA|TRBJ1-1|NA
CASSLNHPAGEAFF
TGTGCCAGCAGTTTGAATCATCCGGCAGGTGAAGCTTTCTTT
>TRBV27|TRBD2|TRBJ2-3|NA
CASSPGTSGRGTDTQYF
TGTGCCAGCAGTCCCGGGACTAGCGGGAGGGGAACAGATACGCAGTATTTT